The clone carrying this T cell receptor (beta chain) was observed a handful of times. Its antigen is currently unknown. This entry is derived from a study of cytomegalovirus exposure and HLA in healthy donors. Germline V CDR1 and CDR2: MGHRA, YSYEKL. CDR3 length equals 15 residues. Trimming cost V 5 bases and J 1 base, with 15 bases left between them. Overall study results and limits: Investigators reported fewer than 200 TCR beta chains as tied to cytomegalovirus. Confirmation in vitro established that a few CMV-associated chains were specific for CMV antigens.

PCR primers comprised 60 Vbeta and 13 Jbeta primers. Clones were sequenced by immunoSEQ multiplex PCR, and TCRdb holds only the in-frame ones, with some missing. The sample holds 150,000 to 200,000 clones; roughly 9.5% are singletons and the top ten take approximately 1.3%. The sequenced sample consisted of PBMCs. This clonotype was sampled from a woman aged 30 to 39 in good health and CMV-seropositive. The chain recombines TRBV4-1 with TRBJ2-7; TRBD1 might be the D (6 bases). The CDR3 spells CASSGAGRGSYEQYF. CDR3 nucleotides: TGCGCCAGCAGCGGGGCGGGTAGGGGGTCCTACGAGCAGTACTTC.